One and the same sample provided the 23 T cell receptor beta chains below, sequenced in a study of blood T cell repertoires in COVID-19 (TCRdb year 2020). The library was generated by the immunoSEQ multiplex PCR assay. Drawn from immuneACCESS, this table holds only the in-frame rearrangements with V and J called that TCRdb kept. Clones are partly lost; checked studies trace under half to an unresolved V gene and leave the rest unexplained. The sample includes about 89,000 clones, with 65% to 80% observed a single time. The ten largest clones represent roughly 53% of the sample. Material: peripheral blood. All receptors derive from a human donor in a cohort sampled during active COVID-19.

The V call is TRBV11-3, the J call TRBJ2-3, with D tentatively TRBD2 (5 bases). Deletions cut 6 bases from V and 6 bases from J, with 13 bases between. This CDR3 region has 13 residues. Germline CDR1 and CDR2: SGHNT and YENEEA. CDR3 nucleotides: TGTGCCAGCAGGGCTAGCCGAGCGGATACGCAGTATTTT. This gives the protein CASRASRADTQYF.

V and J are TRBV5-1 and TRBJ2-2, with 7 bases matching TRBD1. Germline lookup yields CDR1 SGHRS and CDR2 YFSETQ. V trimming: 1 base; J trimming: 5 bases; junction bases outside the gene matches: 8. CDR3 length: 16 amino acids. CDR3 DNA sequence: TGCGCCAGCAGCTTGCTCAGGGGACAGTCGACCGGGGAGCTGTTTTTT. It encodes CASSLLRGQSTGELFF.

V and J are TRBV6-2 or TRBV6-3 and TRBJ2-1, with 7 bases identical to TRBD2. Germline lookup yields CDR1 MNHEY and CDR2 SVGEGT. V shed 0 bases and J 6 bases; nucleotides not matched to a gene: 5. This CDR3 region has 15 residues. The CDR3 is CASSYSGLVINEQFF. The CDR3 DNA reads TGTGCCAGCAGTTACTCCGGACTAGTGATCAATGAGCAGTTCTTC.

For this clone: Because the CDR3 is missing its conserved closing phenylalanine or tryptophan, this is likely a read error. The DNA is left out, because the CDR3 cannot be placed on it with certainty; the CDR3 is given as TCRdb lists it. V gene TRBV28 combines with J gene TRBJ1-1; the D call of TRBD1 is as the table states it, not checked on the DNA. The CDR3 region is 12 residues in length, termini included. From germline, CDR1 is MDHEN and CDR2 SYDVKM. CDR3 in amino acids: CASSPGTARPDL.

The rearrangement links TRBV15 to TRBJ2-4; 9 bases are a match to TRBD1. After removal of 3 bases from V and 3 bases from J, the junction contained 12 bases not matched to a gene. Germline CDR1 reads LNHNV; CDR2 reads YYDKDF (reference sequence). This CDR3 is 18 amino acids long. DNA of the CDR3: TGTGCCACCAGCAGTTTGGGGCCGGGACAGGGAGGCAAAAACATTCAGTACTTC. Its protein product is CATSSLGPGQGGKNIQYF.

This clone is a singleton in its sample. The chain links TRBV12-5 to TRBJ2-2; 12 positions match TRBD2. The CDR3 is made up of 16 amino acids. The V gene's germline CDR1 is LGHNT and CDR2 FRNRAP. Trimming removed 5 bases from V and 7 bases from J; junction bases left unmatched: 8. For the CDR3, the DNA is TGTGCTAGTGGTATTCGACTAGCGGGAGAGAGCGGGGAGCTGTTTTTT. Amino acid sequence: CASGIRLAGESGELFF.

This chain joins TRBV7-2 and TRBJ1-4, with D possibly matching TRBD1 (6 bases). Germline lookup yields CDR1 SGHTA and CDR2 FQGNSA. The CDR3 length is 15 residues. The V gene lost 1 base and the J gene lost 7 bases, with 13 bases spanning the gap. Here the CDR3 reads CASSLGRQGTEKLFF. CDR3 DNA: TGTGCCAGCAGCTTAGGACGGCAGGGGACTGAAAAACTGTTTTTT.

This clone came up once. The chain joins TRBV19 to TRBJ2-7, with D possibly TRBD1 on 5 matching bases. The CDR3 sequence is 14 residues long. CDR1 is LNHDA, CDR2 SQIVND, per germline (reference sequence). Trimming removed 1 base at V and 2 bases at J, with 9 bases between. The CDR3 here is CASSIAGHTYEQYF. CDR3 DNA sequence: TGTGCCAGTAGTATAGCAGGGCACACCTACGAGCAGTACTTC. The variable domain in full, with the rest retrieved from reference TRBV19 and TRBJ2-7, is DGGITQSPKYLFRKEGQNVTLSCEQNLNHDAMYWYRQDPGQGLRLIYYSQIVNDFQKGDIAEGYSVSREKKESFPLTVTSAQKNPTAFYLCASSIAGHTYEQYFGPGTRLTVT.

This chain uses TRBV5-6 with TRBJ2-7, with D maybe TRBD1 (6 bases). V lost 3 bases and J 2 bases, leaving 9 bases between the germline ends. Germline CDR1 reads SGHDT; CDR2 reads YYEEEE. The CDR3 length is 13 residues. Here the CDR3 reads CASSYDRTYEQYF. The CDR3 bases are TGTGCCAGCAGCTATGACAGGACCTACGAGCAGTACTTC.

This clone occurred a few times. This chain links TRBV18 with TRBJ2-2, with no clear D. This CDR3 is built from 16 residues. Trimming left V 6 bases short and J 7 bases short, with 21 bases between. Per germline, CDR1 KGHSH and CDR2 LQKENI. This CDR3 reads CASSPESVGSSGELFF. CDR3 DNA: TGTGCCAGCTCGCCCGAATCAGTCGGGTCGAGCGGGGAGCTGTTTTTT.

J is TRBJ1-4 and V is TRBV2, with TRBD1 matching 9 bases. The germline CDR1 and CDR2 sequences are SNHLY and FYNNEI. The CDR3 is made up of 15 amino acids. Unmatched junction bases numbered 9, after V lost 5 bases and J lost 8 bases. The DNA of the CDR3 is TGTGCCAGCAGTAGATCCGGGACAGGGTTGGAAAAACTGTTTTTT. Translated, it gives CASSRSGTGLEKLFF.

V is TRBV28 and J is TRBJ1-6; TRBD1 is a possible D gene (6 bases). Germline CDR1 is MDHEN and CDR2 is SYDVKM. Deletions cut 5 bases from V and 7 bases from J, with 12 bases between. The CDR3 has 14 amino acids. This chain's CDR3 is CASSNRVSNSPLHF. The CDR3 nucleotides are TGTGCCAGCAGTAACAGGGTTTCGAATTCACCCCTCCACTTT.

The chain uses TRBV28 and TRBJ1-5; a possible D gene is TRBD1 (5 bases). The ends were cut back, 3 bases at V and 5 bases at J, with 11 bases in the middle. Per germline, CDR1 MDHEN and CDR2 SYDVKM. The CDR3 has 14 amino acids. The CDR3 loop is CASSFAGGYQPQHF. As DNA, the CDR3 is TGTGCCAGCAGTTTCGCCGGGGGTTATCAGCCCCAGCATTTT.

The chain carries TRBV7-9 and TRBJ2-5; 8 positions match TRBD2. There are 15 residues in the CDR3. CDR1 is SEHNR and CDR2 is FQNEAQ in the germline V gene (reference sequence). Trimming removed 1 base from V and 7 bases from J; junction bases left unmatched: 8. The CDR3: CASSLGSGGPGTQYF. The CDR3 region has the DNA TGTGCCAGCAGCTTAGGAAGCGGGGGCCCAGGGACCCAGTACTTC.

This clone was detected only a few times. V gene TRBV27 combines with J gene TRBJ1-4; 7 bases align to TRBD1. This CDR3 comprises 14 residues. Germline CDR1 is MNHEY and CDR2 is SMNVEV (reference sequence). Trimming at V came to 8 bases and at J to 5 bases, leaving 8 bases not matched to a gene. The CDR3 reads CASGPGQRNEKLFF. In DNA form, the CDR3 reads TGTGCCAGCGGCCCGGGACAGCGAAATGAAAAACTGTTTTTT.

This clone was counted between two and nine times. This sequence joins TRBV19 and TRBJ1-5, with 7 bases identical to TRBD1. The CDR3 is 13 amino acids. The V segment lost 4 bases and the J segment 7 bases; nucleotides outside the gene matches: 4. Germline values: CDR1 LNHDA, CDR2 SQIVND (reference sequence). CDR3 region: CASSTQGGQPQHF. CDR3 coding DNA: TGTGCCAGTAGTACCCAGGGGGGACAGCCCCAGCATTTT.

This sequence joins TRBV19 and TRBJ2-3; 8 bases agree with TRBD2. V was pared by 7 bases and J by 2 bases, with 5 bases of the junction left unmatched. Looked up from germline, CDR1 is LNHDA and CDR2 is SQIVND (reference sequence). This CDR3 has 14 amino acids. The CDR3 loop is CASKLAETTDTQYF. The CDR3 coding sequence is TGTGCCAGTAAACTAGCGGAGACCACAGATACGCAGTATTTT.

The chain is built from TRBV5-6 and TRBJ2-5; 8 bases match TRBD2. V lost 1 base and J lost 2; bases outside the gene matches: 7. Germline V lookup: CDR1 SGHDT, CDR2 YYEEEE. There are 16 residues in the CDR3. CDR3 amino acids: CASSLPQAGEQETQYF. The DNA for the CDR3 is TGTGCCAGCAGCTTGCCCCAAGCGGGAGAGCAAGAGACCCAGTACTTC.

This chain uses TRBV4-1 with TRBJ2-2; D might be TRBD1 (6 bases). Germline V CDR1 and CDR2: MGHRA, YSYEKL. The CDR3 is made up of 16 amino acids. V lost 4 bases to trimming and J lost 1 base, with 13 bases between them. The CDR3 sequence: CASSPRGGQNTGELFF. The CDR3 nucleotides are TGCGCCAGCAGCCCCCGTGGGGGACAGAACACCGGGGAGCTGTTTTTT.

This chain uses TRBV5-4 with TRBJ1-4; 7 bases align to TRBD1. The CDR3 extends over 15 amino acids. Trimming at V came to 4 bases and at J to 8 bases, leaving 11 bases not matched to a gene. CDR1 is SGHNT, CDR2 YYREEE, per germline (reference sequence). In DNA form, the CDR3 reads TGTGCCAGCAGCAGCCGACAGGGCTTGCGGGAAAAACTGTTTTTT. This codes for CASSSRQGLREKLFF.

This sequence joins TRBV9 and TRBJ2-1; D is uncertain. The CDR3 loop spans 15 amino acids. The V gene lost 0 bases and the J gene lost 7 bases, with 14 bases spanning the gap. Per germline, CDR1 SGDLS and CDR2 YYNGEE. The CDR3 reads CASSVAEANLNEQFF. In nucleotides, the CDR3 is TGTGCCAGCAGCGTAGCCGAGGCTAACCTAAATGAGCAGTTCTTC.

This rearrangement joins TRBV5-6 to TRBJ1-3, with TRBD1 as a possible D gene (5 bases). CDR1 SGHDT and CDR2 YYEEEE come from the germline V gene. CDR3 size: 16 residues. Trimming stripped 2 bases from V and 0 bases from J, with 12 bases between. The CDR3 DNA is TGTGCCAGCAGCTTAGGGCGACAGAGCTCTGGAAACACCATATATTTT. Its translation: CASSLGRQSSGNTIYF.

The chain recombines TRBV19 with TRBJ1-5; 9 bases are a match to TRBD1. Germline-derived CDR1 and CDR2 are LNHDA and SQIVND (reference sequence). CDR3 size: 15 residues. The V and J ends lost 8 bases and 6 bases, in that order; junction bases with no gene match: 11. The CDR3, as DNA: TGTGCCAGTTCCTCGGGGACAGGGTATAGTCAGCCCCAGCATTTT. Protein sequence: CASSSGTGYSQPQHF.